A selection of T cell receptor beta chains follows, all from one sample in a study of T cells in Graves' hyperthyroidism and ophthalmopathy. TCRdb used MiXCR to reprocess the multiplex PCR reads, holding one entry per CDR3 protein. Of a few hundred thousand distinct CDR3 sequences listed, around 45% were seen once; the top ten hold about 8%. The sample consisted of peripheral blood or thyroid tissue (not recorded which). The receptors come from a woman aged 18-35 years with Graves' hyperthyroidism. CDR3s include the opening cysteine and the closing phenylalanine or tryptophan. D genes are given only for firm matches. Clone size is stated in some rows and not others, as once, few, many or a class when expanded.

CDR3aa,CDR3nt,j_gene,v_gene,abundance,d_gene
CASSLGLGRGLEETQYF,TGTGCCAGCAGTTTAGGTTTAGGCCGGGGACTAGAAGAGACCCAGTACTTC,TRBJ2-5,TRBV12-3/TRBV12-4,once,TRBD2
CASSPGTGVYEQYF,TGTGCCAGCAGTCCCGGGACAGGGGTATACGAGCAGTACTTC,TRBJ2-7,TRBV7-7,many,TRBD1
CASSSLRTGSDGYTF,TGTGCCAGCAGTTCGCTGAGGACAGGGAGCGATGGCTACACCTTC,TRBJ1-2,TRBV7-9,NA,TRBD1
CASSRTGDHTEAFF,TGTGCCAGCAGCCGCACCGGGGACCACACTGAAGCTTTCTTT,TRBJ1-1,TRBV7-9,few,NA
CSATSTGENYGYTF,TGCAGTGCTACCTCGACGGGAGAAAACTATGGCTACACCTTC,TRBJ1-2,TRBV20-1,NA,NA
CAISETNTEAFF,TGTGCCATCAGTGAGACGAACACTGAAGCTTTCTTT,TRBJ1-1,TRBV10-3,NA,NA
CASSLESSGANVLTF,TGTGCCAGCAGCTTAGAGTCCTCTGGGGCCAACGTCCTGACTTTC,TRBJ2-6,TRBV7-6,many,NA
CASVRDSRNSPLHF,TGTGCTAGTGTTAGGGACTCGAGGAATTCACCCCTCCACTTT,TRBJ1-6,TRBV12-5,NA,NA
CASSPGQITGELFF,TGTGCCAGCAGTCCGGGACAGATTACCGGGGAGCTGTTTTTT,TRBJ2-2,TRBV6-6,many,TRBD1
CASSIPYTF,TGTGCCAGTAGTATCCCCTACACCTTC,TRBJ1-2,TRBV19,many,NA
CASTYGEQYF,TGTGCCAGCACATACGGTGAGCAGTACTTC,TRBJ2-7,TRBV6-1,NA,NA
CASSSSQGVQPQHF,TGTGCCAGCAGCTCGTCACAGGGGGTTCAGCCCCAGCATTTT,TRBJ1-5,TRBV7-9,NA,TRBD1
CSVPPGAPGSEAFF,TGCAGCGTTCCCCCTGGGGCCCCGGGCAGTGAAGCTTTCTTT,TRBJ1-1,TRBV29-1,NA,NA
CASNLAGGSGNEQYF,TGTGCCAGCAATTTAGCGGGAGGGTCGGGCAATGAGCAGTACTTC,TRBJ2-7,TRBV10-3,NA,TRBD2
CSVAEVDSSYEQYF,TGCAGCGTTGCGGAGGTGGACAGCTCCTACGAGCAGTACTTC,TRBJ2-7,TRBV29-1,many,NA
CASSQDLKVIEETQYF,TGTGCCAGCAGCCAAGATCTAAAAGTAATAGAAGAGACCCAGTACTTC,TRBJ2-5,TRBV4-2,NA,NA
CSATSPPDTGELFF,TGCAGTGCCACCTCACCCCCAGACACCGGGGAGCTGTTTTTT,TRBJ2-2,TRBV20-1,NA,NA
CSASRTGGSQYF,TGCAGTGCTTCAAGGACAGGGGGCTCTCAGTACTTC,TRBJ2-5,TRBV20-1,NA,TRBD1
CASRQAGGGNEQYF,TGTGCCAGCAGACAAGCGGGAGGCGGTAATGAGCAGTACTTC,TRBJ2-7,TRBV7-9,few,TRBD2
CSARDLLGAEETQYF,TGCAGTGCTAGAGATCTGTTAGGGGCGGAAGAGACCCAGTACTTC,TRBJ2-5,TRBV20-1,NA,NA
CASSTSARNGNEKLFF,TGTGCCAGCAGCACCTCTGCCCGGAACGGGAATGAAAAACTGTTTTTT,TRBJ1-4,TRBV7-2,once,NA
CASSLAGFDNEQFF,TGTGCCAGCAGCTTAGCAGGGTTCGACAATGAGCAGTTCTTT,TRBJ1-1,TRBV7-2,NA,NA
CATSDRTGGDGYTF,TGTGCCACCAGTGATCGTACAGGGGGCGATGGCTACACCTTC,TRBJ1-2,TRBV24-1,many,TRBD1
CASSLQGRDEQFF,TGTGCCAGTAGTCTGCAGGGGCGGGATGAGCAGTTCTTC,TRBJ2-1,TRBV19,NA,NA
CASSREGSRGTGELFF,TGCGCCAGCAGCCGCGAAGGCAGTAGAGGCACCGGGGAGCTGTTTTTT,TRBJ2-2,TRBV4-3,many,NA
CSGIASGRAYEQFF,TGCAGCGGTATAGCTAGCGGGAGGGCCTATGAGCAGTTCTTC,TRBJ2-1,TRBV29-1,few,TRBD2
CASSPFSGNTEAFF,TGTGCCAGCAGCCCCTTCTCAGGAAACACTGAAGCTTTCTTT,TRBJ1-1,TRBV7-9,many,NA
CASSFNPGRTEAF,TGCGCCAGCAGCTTTAATCCAGGCCGGACTGAAGCTTTC,TRBJ2-6,TRBV5-1,NA,NA
CASSSLAGAGNEQYF,TGTGCCAGCAGCTCCTTAGCGGGGGCCGGGAACGAGCAGTACTTC,TRBJ2-7,TRBV7-2,many,TRBD2
CSARTGGQPQYF,TGCAGTGCTCGGACAGGGGGTCAGCCCCAGTACTTC,TRBJ2-5,TRBV20-1,NA,TRBD1
CASSITADRELGEAFF,TGTGCCAGTAGTATCACCGCGGACAGGGAACTGGGTGAAGCTTTCTTT,TRBJ1-1,TRBV19,many,TRBD1
CASSPSGSGAFF,TGTGCCAGCAGCCCGTCAGGGTCGGGAGCTTTCTTT,TRBJ1-1,TRBV7-3,NA,NA
CASSSTRTASYEQYF,TGTGCCAGCAGTTCTACCCGGACGGCTAGCTACGAGCAGTACTTC,TRBJ2-7,TRBV28,NA,NA
CSSVTGRAFF,TGCAGCAGTGTCACAGGACGCGCTTTCTTT,TRBJ1-1,TRBV29-1,NA,NA
CSARGDRVNEKLFF,TGCAGTGCTAGGGGGGACAGGGTCAATGAAAAACTGTTTTTT,TRBJ1-4,TRBV20-1,many,TRBD1
CASSDISYNSPLHF,TGTGCCAGCAGCGACATCTCCTATAATTCACCCCTCCACTTT,TRBJ1-6,TRBV2,NA,NA
CAWSPRFNEKLFF,TGTGCCTGGAGTCCCAGGTTTAATGAAAAACTGTTTTTT,TRBJ1-4,TRBV30,NA,NA
CASSQVEGTGELFF,TGCGCCAGCAGCCAAGTAGAAGGGACGGGGGAGCTGTTTTTT,TRBJ2-2,TRBV4-1,few,NA
CASRAGYEQYF,TGTGCCAGCAGGGCCGGCTACGAGCAGTACTTC,TRBJ2-7,TRBV6-5,many,NA
CATRDRDVEQFF,TGTGCCACCCGGGACAGGGATGTTGAGCAGTTCTTC,TRBJ2-1,TRBV24-1,NA,TRBD1
CSARDQAGGSDEQFF,TGCAGTGCTAGAGATCAAGCGGGAGGGTCCGATGAGCAGTTCTTC,TRBJ2-1,TRBV20-1,NA,TRBD2
CASSLDPASLFGELFF,TGTGCCAGCAGCTTGGACCCGGCTAGCCTTTTCGGGGAGCTGTTCTTT,TRBJ2-2,TRBV11-3,NA,NA
CASSNRGDQPQHF,TGTGCCAGCAGTAACAGGGGGGATCAGCCCCAGCATTTT,TRBJ1-5,TRBV2,many,TRBD1
CASSPTSGAQETQYF,TGTGCCAGCAGCCCGACTAGCGGGGCCCAAGAGACCCAGTACTTC,TRBJ2-5,TRBV7-2,many,TRBD2
CASSLPGQGFEQYF,TGTGCCAGCAGCTTACCGGGACAGGGGTTCGAGCAGTACTTC,TRBJ2-7,TRBV7-8,many,TRBD1
CSPTGGEVATEAFF,TGCAGTCCAACGGGCGGGGAGGTTGCCACTGAAGCTTTCTTT,TRBJ1-1,TRBV20-1,NA,NA
CASSPQAGDYEQYF,TGTGCCAGCTCACCACAAGCGGGAGATTACGAGCAGTACTTC,TRBJ2-7,TRBV18,NA,TRBD2
CARSNRLGEETQYF,TGTGCCCGCAGCAATCGCCTAGGAGAAGAGACCCAGTACTTC,TRBJ2-5,TRBV7-6,NA,NA
CASSSERGSYEQYF,TGCGCCAGCAGTTCTGAGCGGGGGTCCTACGAGCAGTACTTC,TRBJ2-7,TRBV10-1,many,TRBD2
CATSDPGTSYEQYF,TGTGCCACCAGTGATCCCGGGACTTCCTACGAGCAGTACTTC,TRBJ2-7,TRBV24-1,many,NA
CSVEQDTYEQYF,TGCAGCGTTGAGCAGGATACCTACGAGCAGTACTTC,TRBJ2-7,TRBV29-1,many,NA
CSAMGYSNQPQHF,TGCAGTGCCATGGGTTATAGCAATCAGCCCCAGCATTTT,TRBJ1-5,TRBV20-1,many,NA
CASSPPGTSGGETQYF,TGTGCCAGCAGCCCCCCCGGGACTAGCGGGGGAGAGACCCAGTACTTC,TRBJ2-5,TRBV7-9,many,TRBD2
CAISGPMGLLF,TGTGCCATCAGTGGGCCGATGGGGTTACTCTTT,TRBJ1-1,TRBV10-3,NA,NA
CSARDPDKLFF,TGCAGTGCTAGAGATCCGGACAAACTGTTTTTT,TRBJ1-4,TRBV20-1,NA,NA
CAWTTAHEQYF,TGTGCCTGGACGACAGCTCACGAGCAGTACTTC,TRBJ2-7,TRBV30,few,NA
CASSHGAAISPQHF,TGTGCCAGCAGCCATGGGGCAGCAATCAGCCCCCAGCATTTT,TRBJ1-5,TRBV3-1,NA,NA
CASSTPRDTGSNEQFF,TGTGCCAGCAGCACTCCCAGGGACACTGGGAGCAATGAGCAGTTCTTC,TRBJ2-1,TRBV9,NA,NA
CASSPYYQRDRETQYF,TGTGCCAGCAGTCCTTACTACCAGCGGGATCGAGAGACCCAGTACTTC,TRBJ2-5,TRBV2,NA,TRBD2